This T cell receptor beta chain was recovered during a study of cytomegalovirus exposure and HLA in healthy donors. On the study more broadly: Membership in the Caucasian-associated ancestry cluster was found for around four fifths of nearly 400 genotyped donors.

As for this clone: Its specificity is unknown.

The PCR used 60 Vbeta and 13 Jbeta primers. The protocol was immunoSEQ multiplex PCR, while the TCRdb copy is restricted to in-frame clones and leaves out a portion. The repertoire has about 170,000 clones, approximately 81% of them found once; the top ten carry about 2.7%. This CDR3 is 15 amino acids long. V dropped 2 bases and J dropped 5 bases, with 15 bases sitting between them. Germline CDR1 reads KGHSH; CDR2 reads LQKENI. Study-level results: Data from an earlier analysis indicated that most TCR beta V segments were productive either about 90% or about 30% of the time.

V is TRBV18 and J is TRBJ1-1; unclear D gene. This clonotype was obtained from a man aged 25 to 40 in good health and CMV-seropositive. The sequenced material came from PBMCs. Here the CDR3 reads CASSPEEVLSTEAFF. The DNA for the CDR3 is TGTGCCAGCTCACCAGAGGAGGTTCTTTCAACTGAAGCTTTCTTT.